Sequencing of this TCR beta chain was carried out in a study of human T cells and chemical hapten exposure. About the research overall: Slight volume differences across pooled libraries mainly accounted for varying per-sample TCR yields.

TCRdb redid the calling of the RACE reads with MiXCR, one entry per CDR3 protein. The data show 350,000 to 400,000 distinct CDR3 sequences, about 6% seen once. General observations from the study: Donors' alopecia may make their immune response differ from healthy people's. Among expanded TCRs, significantly more large CDR3 similarity clusters formed than among controls.

This clonotype was counted at least ten times. Its antigen is unidentified. An end of the junction does not agree with germline; a read error may underlie this. Noted time point: patch test 2, 6 weeks after DPC sensitization. The treatment denotes: therapeutic diphenylcyclopropenone sensitization with weekly scalp DPC. Blood sampling occurred before each patch-test application. This CDR3 comprises 10 residues. The germline gives CDR1 KGHDR, CDR2 SFDVKD. The TCR comes from a woman aged 18-29 years with alopecia areata. Some clones in this sample may be carry-over from other donors' samples. The gene calls are TRBV24-1 and TRBJ1-3, with TRBD1 as a possible D gene (5 bases). Material: whole blood, obtained in connection with sensitization to the hapten diphenylcyclopropenone (DPC). The CDR3 reads CATRRKPGTF. The CDR3 DNA is TGTGCCACCAGAAGAAAGCCAGGGACCTTC.